Ten or more counts support the clone carrying this TCR beta chain. No antigen is known for it. Diagnosis relied on clinical symptoms, serum thyroxine, TRAb, thyroid ultrasound and orbital computed tomography. The data were obtained in a study of Graves' ophthalmopathy and Graves' hyperthyroidism. Study-level findings and limits: Blood shared most expanded thyroid clonotypes above 0.001 frequency.

Transcripts of RNA were the source for amplifying TCR beta CDR3 regions. The authors performed first-round RT-PCR with HTBI primers and then a second-round multiplex PCR. TCRdb re-called the multiplex PCR reads through MiXCR, storing one row per CDR3 protein. The sample contains 450,000 to 600,000 distinct CDR3 sequences, under 45% of which appear only once. Sequenced material: peripheral blood or thyroid tissue (not recorded which). The TCR comes from an adult man with Graves' hyperthyroidism.

The CDR3 region is CSARFGREDGYTF. CDR3 bases: TGCAGTGCTAGATTCGGCAGGGAGGATGGCTACACCTTC. The chain uses TRBV20-1 and TRBJ1-2, with D maybe TRBD1 (5 bases). V shed 2 bases and J shed 6 bases, with 13 bases lying between them. Germline CDR1 DFQATT, CDR2 SNEGSKA (reference sequence). This CDR3 has 13 residues.